This T cell receptor beta chain was retrieved from a study of cytomegalovirus exposure and HLA in healthy donors (dated by TCRdb to between 2016 and 2019). At the level of the whole study: The 500 to 800 repertoires of the first cohort and the 120 validation repertoires were produced on the same platform, according to a later analysis. The study aimed to test whether cataloging public T cell receptors could reveal signatures of past pathogen exposure. In addition to the first cohort of 500 to 850 subjects, a separate validation cohort of 120 different subjects was used. To predict cytomegalovirus infection status, the study combined high-throughput TCR immunosequencing, statistical association of individual TCRs with disease status, and machine learning. Paper-wide results and their limitations: A few of the identified cytomegalovirus-associated TCR beta chains were confirmed in vitro to be specific for cytomegalovirus antigens. In a later analysis, TCRs clustered in the first cohort were found to also tend to co-occur in the approximately 110 validation repertoires, with 90% to 95% of cluster scores above 0. According to the authors, the approach could potentially be generalized to other disease states and immunological phenotypes. The classifier was reported to diagnose cytomegalovirus status with high specificity and sensitivity in both the original cohort and the validation cohort. While some public TCRs were present in many individuals, most TCR sequences turned up only very rarely across donors. A later analysis had no HLA typing for the validation cohort, so co-occurrence there was scored across all 110 or so repertoires. The study listed over 150 TCR beta chains as associated with cytomegalovirus.

Receptor libraries were prepared by the immunoSEQ multiplex PCR assay. On the study's bioinformatics: To diagnose cytomegalovirus status from the catalog of TCR beta chain sequences, a statistical classification framework was built. What TCRdb holds here is the immuneACCESS table cut down to in-frame rearrangements. Part of the clones is not present; checked against another copy, under half of the missing clones reflect an unresolved V gene, and the others are unexplained. V, J and clone size were drawn from that table, and D and trimming were deduced from the DNA. The sample table lists a few hundred thousand clones, 90% of them with a count of one. Clones ranked in the top ten supply 3.1% of the sample. Per the germline V gene (reference sequence), LNHDA is the CDR1 and SQIVND is the CDR2. CDR3 length: 18 amino acids, cysteine to phenylalanine. The DNA shown is the 54-base CDR3, in frame from base 1. V is pared back by 5 bases and J by 3 bases, with 26 bases lying between the germline termini.

Donors formed part of the validation cohort, which comprised 120 subjects and was distinct from the first cohort of over 500 subjects. Notes on this clone: Its antigen is unknown. No much larger clone exists at a distance of one base, and base qualities are not known.

The sample was PBMCs. The chain uses TRBV19 and TRBJ2-7; too little of a D gene remains to name it. This sequence was found in a young woman in good health and CMV-seronegative. The DNA reads TGTGCCAGTAGTCCTACCAAAGAACCTGGTTTGGGCCGCTACGAGCAGTACTTC. Protein translation: CASSPTKEPGLGRYEQYF.